This T cell receptor beta chain derives from a study of Siglec-9 on CD8 T cells in melanoma. General observations from the study: In melanoma tumors, a Siglec-9-marked effector memory CD8+ subset reportedly appeared to accumulate.

This CDR3 region has 14 residues. Germline V gene lookup returns CDR1 LGHNA and CDR2 YNFKEQ. Trimming removed 4 bases at V and 3 bases at J, with 12 bases between. A few counts support this clone. Its antigen is not identified. The method was immunoSEQ multiplex PCR; TCRdb's version includes in-frame clones alone and lacks a portion of them. The sample has more than 25,000 clones; roughly 80% are singletons. The rearrangement links TRBV4-2 to TRBJ1-1, with D unresolved. This TCR derives from a human donor in good health. The sample taken for sequencing was Siglec-9- CD8+ T cells sorted from blood. The CDR3 DNA sequence: TGTGCCAGCAGCCTTTTGGTAGTTGACACTGAAGCTTTCTTT. Amino acid sequence: CASSLLVVDTEAFF.